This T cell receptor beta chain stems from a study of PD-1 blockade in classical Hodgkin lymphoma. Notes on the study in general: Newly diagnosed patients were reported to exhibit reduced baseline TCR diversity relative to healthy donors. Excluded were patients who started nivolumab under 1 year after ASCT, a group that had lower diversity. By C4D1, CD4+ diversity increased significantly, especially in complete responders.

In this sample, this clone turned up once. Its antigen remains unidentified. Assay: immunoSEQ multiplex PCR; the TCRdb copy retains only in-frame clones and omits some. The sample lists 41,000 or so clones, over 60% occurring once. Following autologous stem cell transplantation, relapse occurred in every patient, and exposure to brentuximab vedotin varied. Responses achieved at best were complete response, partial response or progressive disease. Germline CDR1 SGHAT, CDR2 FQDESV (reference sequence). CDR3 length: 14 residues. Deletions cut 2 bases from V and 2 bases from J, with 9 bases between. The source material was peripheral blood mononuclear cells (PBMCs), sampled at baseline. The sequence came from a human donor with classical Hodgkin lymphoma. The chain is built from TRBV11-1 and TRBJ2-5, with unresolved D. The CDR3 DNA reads TGTGCCAGCAGCTTAATTGGGGAACAAGAGACCCAGTACTTC. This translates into CASSLIGEQETQYF.